The T cell receptor beta chain described here comes from a study of T-cell memory formation after mild COVID-19. Study-level background: In these data, TCR clusters were largely donor specific. General study results and limits: Among clones contracting day 15 to 85, CD4/CD8 was balanced, whereas later expanders leaned CD4+. The SARS-CoV-2 specificity of second-wave clones reaching peak at day 37 remained unverified.

Via MiXCR, TCRdb re-called the 5' RACE reads, giving one row per CDR3 protein. The profile covers around 390,000 distinct CDR3 sequences, with approximately 16% appearing a single time and 20% to 25% taken by the ten largest. The V and J ends lost 6 bases and 0 bases respectively, with 13 bases between them. The CDR3 sequence is 14 residues long. Germline values: CDR1 DFQATT, CDR2 SNEGSKA (reference sequence). As to this clonotype: Its antigen is currently unknown.

This sequence joins TRBV20-1 and TRBJ2-3; D unclear. The sequencing sample was made of PBMCs or a T cell subset sorted from them (not recorded which). The sequence was collected from a young man who had mild COVID-19 (a few samples of this study predate the infection). Cell type and time point are not known. DNA for the CDR3: TGCAGTGCCTTGATGGTTACGAGCACAGATACGCAGTATTTT. Translated, it gives CSALMVTSTDTQYF.